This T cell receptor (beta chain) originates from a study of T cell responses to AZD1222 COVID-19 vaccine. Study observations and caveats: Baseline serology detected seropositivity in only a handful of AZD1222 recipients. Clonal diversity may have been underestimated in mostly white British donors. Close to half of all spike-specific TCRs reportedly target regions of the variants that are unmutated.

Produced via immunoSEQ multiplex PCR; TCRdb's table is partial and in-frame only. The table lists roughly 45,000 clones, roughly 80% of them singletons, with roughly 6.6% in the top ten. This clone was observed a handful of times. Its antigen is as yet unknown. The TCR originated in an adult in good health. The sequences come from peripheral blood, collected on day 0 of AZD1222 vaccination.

CDR3 residues: CASSEAGFPGELFF. The CDR3 DNA reads TGCGCCAGCAGTGAGGCCGGGTTCCCCGGGGAGCTGTTTTTT. The chain is built from TRBV10-1 and TRBJ2-2; unclear D gene. Germline-derived CDR1 and CDR2 are WNHNN and SYGVQD (reference sequence). This CDR3 spans 14 amino acids. V lost 2 bases, J lost 6 bases, and 10 bases lay in between.